A selection of T cell receptor beta chains follows, all from one sample in a study of T-cell reconstitution after alpha-beta-depleted transplantation in children. TCRdb redid the calling of the PCR reads with MiXCR, one entry per CDR3 protein. The profile shows more than 400,000 distinct CDR3 sequences, 43% of them singletons. This specimen consisted of PBMCs, obtained before TCRalphabeta/CD19-depleted stem cell transplant. All receptors derive from a girl aged 2 to 10 with aplastic anemia, due to receive a stem cell transplant. CDR3s include the opening cysteine and the closing phenylalanine or tryptophan. The order of the fields is V gene, J gene, D gene, clone size, CDR3 DNA, CDR3 protein. D genes are given only for firm matches. The size field is filled for only some rows; it gives once, few, many or a size class.

V: TRBV7-9; J: TRBJ2-7; D: TRBD1; size: many; DNA: TGTGCCAGCAGCTCCGGGACAGCCCCGGACGAGCAGTACTTC; CDR3: CASSSGTAPDEQYF
V: TRBV10-3; J: TRBJ2-1; D: NA; size: NA; DNA: TGTGCCATCAGTGAGCTTTCTCAGCTGCCGTTCTTC; CDR3: CAISELSQLPFF
V: TRBV9; J: TRBJ2-1; D: NA; size: NA; DNA: TGTGCCAGCAGCGTAGGAGCAGAGCCTTACAATGAGCAGTTCTTC; CDR3: CASSVGAEPYNEQFF
V: TRBV5-1; J: TRBJ2-7; D: TRBD2; size: once; DNA: TGCGCCAGCTTGGAGGCGGGAGGGCCCTACGAGCAGTACTTC; CDR3: CASLEAGGPYEQYF
V: TRBV4-1; J: TRBJ2-1; D: NA; size: many; DNA: TGCGCCAGCAGCCAAGATTCCGGGAGCTCCTACAATGAGCAGTTCTTC; CDR3: CASSQDSGSSYNEQFF
V: TRBV21-1; J: TRBJ2-6; D: NA; size: many; DNA: TGTGCCAGCATCGGAGTGGCCGGGGCCAACGTCCTGACTTTC; CDR3: CASIGVAGANVLTF
V: TRBV29-1; J: TRBJ2-1; D: NA; size: NA; DNA: TGCAGCGTTCAGGGTAATCAGCAGTTCTTC; CDR3: CSVQGNQQFF
V: TRBV5-1; J: TRBJ2-6; D: NA; size: few; DNA: TGCGCCAGCAGCCACGGGACGAGGGCCTATTCTGGCGCCAACGTCCTGACTTTC; CDR3: CASSHGTRAYSGANVLTF
V: TRBV11-1; J: TRBJ2-3; D: TRBD2; size: many; DNA: TGTGCCAGCAGTCCTAGCGGGAGCCAGAGAGATACGCAGTATTTT; CDR3: CASSPSGSQRDTQYF
V: TRBV3-1; J: TRBJ2-6; D: TRBD1; size: NA; DNA: TGTGCCAGCAGCCCCTTCTTTTCTACAGGACAGGCCCTGGTTATGGCCAACGTCCTGACTTTC; CDR3: CASSPFFSTGQALVMANVLTF
V: TRBV7-9; J: TRBJ2-1; D: NA; size: many; DNA: TGTGCCAGCAGCTCGGAGCGGAGGGCGGGGAATGAGCAGTTCTTC; CDR3: CASSSERRAGNEQFF
V: TRBV2; J: TRBJ2-1; D: TRBD2; size: few; DNA: TGTGCCACTAGCCGGCCGGGAGGATTCATCCATGAGCAGTTCTTC; CDR3: CATSRPGGFIHEQFF
V: TRBV20-1; J: TRBJ1-2; D: NA; size: few; DNA: TGCAGTGCGCCCGGATGGGATGGCTACACCTTC; CDR3: CSAPGWDGYTF
V: TRBV28; J: TRBJ2-1; D: NA; size: NA; DNA: TGTGCCAGCAGTTTAAGTTTAGGACTTGAGCAGTTCTTC; CDR3: CASSLSLGLEQFF
V: TRBV6-2/TRBV6-3; J: TRBJ2-1; D: TRBD2; size: few; DNA: TGTGCCAGCAGTTACTCCCGTGACGCTAGCGGGTACAATGAGCAGTTCTTC; CDR3: CASSYSRDASGYNEQFF
V: TRBV5-1; J: TRBJ2-7; D: TRBD1; size: NA; DNA: TGCGCCAGCAGCCCGGACAGGGAAGATCACGAGCAGTACTTC; CDR3: CASSPDREDHEQYF